The 23 T cell receptor beta chains below all came from one sample that was sequenced in a study of shared clonotypes between healthy human individuals. TCRdb's table, derived via immunoSEQ multiplex PCR, lists solely in-frame clones and lacks some. Of 1.5 million to 1.9 million clones in the sample, 95% to 99% are singletons; the top ten hold 0.4% to 0.45%. Specimen: naive CD4+ T cells sorted from blood. Subset meaning: CD45RA+ positively selected. These receptors came from a man aged 30 to 45 in good health.

The chain is built from TRBV14 and TRBJ1-1; 10 positions agree with TRBD1. Per germline, CDR1 SGHDN and CDR2 FVKESK. This CDR3 is 15 amino acids long. Trimming took 1 base from V and 4 from J; bases not matched to a gene: 3. CDR3: CASSQVDRGFTEAFF. CDR3 DNA sequence: TGTGCCAGCAGCCAAGTGGACAGGGGGTTCACTGAAGCTTTCTTT.

This clone is a singleton in its sample. The V gene is TRBV11-1, the J gene TRBJ2-7, with a tentative D call TRBD1 (6 bases). The V gene's germline CDR1 is SGHAT and CDR2 FQDESV (reference sequence). V lost 5 bases to trimming and J lost 0 bases, with 17 bases between them. This CDR3 comprises 16 residues. The CDR3 is CASSPSVGAISYEQYF. CDR3 nucleotide sequence: TGTGCCAGCAGCCCCTCTGTGGGGGCGATCTCCTACGAGCAGTACTTC. Full variable domain (outside the CDR3, taken from reference TRBV11-1 and TRBJ2-7): EAEVAQSPRYKITEKSQAVAFWCDPISGHATLYWYRQILGQGPELLVQFQDESVVDDSQLPKDRFSAERLKGVDSTLKIQPAELGDSAMYLCASSPSVGAISYEQYFGPGTRLTVT.

J is TRBJ2-1 and V is TRBV11-2, with 7 bases lining up with TRBD1. Germline-derived CDR1 and CDR2 are SGHAT and FQNNGV. The CDR3 contains 15 residues. V gave up 2 bases and J gave up 3 bases; unmatched junction bases: 4. CDR3 sequence: CASSLRQGDYNEQFF. Written as DNA, the CDR3 is TGTGCCAGCAGCTTAAGACAGGGCGACTACAATGAGCAGTTCTTC.

The chain carries TRBV18 and TRBJ2-7; D remains ambiguous. There are 15 residues in the CDR3. The germline CDR1 and CDR2 sequences are KGHSH and LQKENI. V was trimmed by 2 bases and J by 2 bases, leaving 13 bases between them. This chain's CDR3 is CASSPEPLQTYEQYF. As DNA, the CDR3 is TGTGCCAGCTCACCAGAGCCCCTCCAAACCTACGAGCAGTACTTC.

The rearrangement uses TRBV2 and TRBJ2-7; the match to TRBD2 covers 10 bases. CDR1 SNHLY and CDR2 FYNNEI come from the germline V gene. With 6 bases clipped from V and 4 bases from J, the junction kept 6 bases outside the gene matches. The CDR3 sequence is 14 residues long. CDR3 DNA: TGTGCCAGCAGCCAAGGACTAGCGGCGTACGAGCAGTACTTC. It specifies CASSQGLAAYEQYF.

The chain links TRBV18 to TRBJ2-2, with 7 bases aligning to TRBD2. Trimming cost V 4 bases and J 8 bases; bases outside gene matches: 10. The CDR3 consists of 15 residues. Looked up from germline, CDR1 is KGHSH and CDR2 is LQKENI. This CDR3 is CASSRAAGVQGELFF. DNA for the CDR3: TGTGCCAGCTCACGGGCGGCGGGAGTTCAGGGGGAGCTGTTTTTT. The entire variable domain, with the rest obtained from reference TRBV18 and TRBJ2-2, is as follows: NAGVMQNPRHLVRRRGQEARLRCSPMKGHSHVYWYRQLPEEGLKFMVYLQKENIIDESGMPKERFSAEFPKEGPSILRIQQVVRGDSAAYFCASSRAAGVQGELFFGEGSRLTVL.

In regard to this clone: The sample has other DNA sequences that encode this CDR3 too. The chain recombines TRBV29-1 with TRBJ2-1; 10 bases fit TRBD1. The germline V gene has CDR1 SQVTM and CDR2 ANQGSEA. V gave up 3 bases and J gave up 4 bases; unmatched junction bases: 3. This CDR3 region has 14 residues. The CDR3 protein is CSVDRDRGYNEQFF. The CDR3 DNA reads as TGCAGCGTTGACAGGGACAGGGGTTACAATGAGCAGTTCTTC.

This chain links TRBV6-5 with TRBJ1-1; D is unclear. Germline V gene data show CDR1 as MNHEY and CDR2 as SVGAGI. The CDR3 covers 13 residues. Between the trimmed V and J ends, which lost 4 bases and 1 base, there was a span of 7 bases. The CDR3 sequence: CASSLNQNTEAFF. The CDR3 region has the DNA TGTGCCAGCAGTTTGAACCAGAACACTGAAGCTTTCTTT.

V gene TRBV6-4 combines with J gene TRBJ2-7; TRBD1 might be the D (6 bases). The CDR3 is 14 amino acids. Germline loops: CDR1 MRHNA, CDR2 SNTAGT. Trimming took off 4 bases at V and 4 bases at J, with 14 bases between the two ends. CDR3 coding DNA: TGTGCCAGCAGTGTACAGGGAGTTAGGTACGAGCAGTACTTC. Protein: CASSVQGVRYEQYF.

The chain is built from TRBV18 and TRBJ1-1, with a tentative D call TRBD1 (6 bases). The V gene lost 3 bases and the J gene lost 5 bases, with 13 bases spanning the gap. The CDR3 has 14 residues. Per germline, CDR1 KGHSH and CDR2 LQKENI. The CDR3 sequence: CASSPSGRGTEAFF. CDR3 coding DNA: TGTGCCAGCTCACCCTCAGGGAGGGGGACTGAAGCTTTCTTT.

This chain links TRBV29-1 with TRBJ2-2; TRBD1 agrees at 9 bases. The length of the CDR3 is 14 residues. Germline trimming cut 7 bases from V and 1 base from J; bases unmatched to any gene: 4. Germline V gene lookup returns CDR1 SQVTM and CDR2 ANQGSEA. The CDR3 reads CSATGGLNTGELFF. The CDR3 DNA sequence: TGCAGCGCCACAGGGGGCCTGAACACCGGGGAGCTGTTTTTT.

A word on this clone: The sample carries other DNA sequences with the same CDR3. The genes are TRBV20-1 and TRBJ1-1; D is unresolved. Germline values: CDR1 DFQATT, CDR2 SNEGSKA (reference sequence). The CDR3 is 9 residues long. Deletions cut 6 bases from V and 1 base from J, with 0 bases between. The CDR3, as DNA: TGCAGTGCGAACACTGAAGCTTTCTTT. This codes for CSANTEAFF.

The rearrangement uses TRBV14 and TRBJ2-2; a possible D gene is TRBD2 (6 bases). Looked up from germline, CDR1 is SGHDN and CDR2 is FVKESK. CDR3 length: 14 residues. The ends were cut back, 1 base at V and 7 bases at J, with 10 bases in the middle. In DNA, the CDR3 is TGTGCCAGCAGCCAAGTGGCGGGATTCGGGGAGCTGTTTTTT. Amino acid sequence: CASSQVAGFGELFF. The entire variable domain, with the rest obtained from reference TRBV14 and TRBJ2-2, is as follows: EAGVTQFPSHSVIEKGQTVTLRCDPISGHDNLYWYRRVMGKEIKFLLHFVKESKQDESGMPNNRFLAERTGGTYSTLKVQPAELEDSGVYFCASSQVAGFGELFFGEGSRLTVL.

This chain uses TRBV5-1 with TRBJ2-1; 13 bases align to TRBD2. The CDR3 runs to 15 residues. CDR1 and CDR2 from the germline V gene are SGHRS and YFSETQ. Germline trimming cut 5 bases from V and 6 bases from J; bases unmatched to any gene: 5. CDR3 bases: TGCGCCAGCAGACAAACTAGCGGGAGGGGCAATGAGCAGTTCTTC. As protein: CASRQTSGRGNEQFF.

V is TRBV10-3 and J is TRBJ2-7; a possible D gene is TRBD1 (7 bases). Trimming pared 7 bases from V and 5 bases from J, leaving 15 bases between. This CDR3 comprises 13 residues. Germline loops: CDR1 ENHRY, CDR2 SYGVKD. In DNA form, the CDR3 reads TGTGCCATCACACGGACAGGAGGGGACGAGCAGTACTTC. Translation: CAITRTGGDEQYF.

Of note for this clone: This sample includes further DNA sequences coding for the same CDR3. Written as DNA, the CDR3 is TGCGCCAGCAGCTTGAACCGGAATGAGCAGTTCTTC. This gives the protein CASSLNRNEQFF. The V call is TRBV5-1, the J call TRBJ2-1; D is unclear. Germline V gene lookup returns CDR1 SGHRS and CDR2 YFSETQ. Between the trimmed V and J ends, which lost 1 base and 7 bases, there was a span of 6 bases. The CDR3 consists of 12 residues.

The chain employs TRBV23-1 and TRBJ1-5; 7 positions agree with TRBD1. TRBV23-1 is labeled an ORF, and its function is uncertain. With V trimmed by 4 bases and J by 4 bases, 13 bases remained unmatched. The CDR3 runs to 17 residues. The CDR3 sequence: CASSRIGGQADNQPQHF. The CDR3 DNA reads TGCGCCAGCAGTCGCATAGGAGGACAGGCCGATAATCAGCCCCAGCATTTT.

V is TRBV29-1 and J is TRBJ2-3; 7 bases match TRBD1. This CDR3 region has 12 residues. Germline lookup yields CDR1 SQVTM and CDR2 ANQGSEA. Losses at the gene ends were 6 bases for V and 2 bases for J; bases not matched to a gene: 2. CDR3 DNA: TGCAGCGTCACAGGGGACACAGATACGCAGTATTTT. It is translated as CSVTGDTDTQYF.

The rearrangement joins TRBV10-1 to TRBJ2-3; TRBD1 might be the D (6 bases). Trimming stripped 8 bases from V and 0 bases from J, with 15 bases between. CDR3 length: 15 residues. The V gene's germline CDR1 is WNHNN and CDR2 SYGVQD (reference sequence). CDR3 nucleotide sequence: TGCGCCAGCGGGCACAAAACAGGGAGCACAGATACGCAGTATTTT. Translation: CASGHKTGSTDTQYF.

This chain connects TRBV6-1 to TRBJ1-5; 9 positions match TRBD1. CDR1 is MNHNS and CDR2 is SASEGT in the germline V gene. V shed 3 bases, J shed 0 bases, and the junction held 9 bases outside the gene matches. The CDR3 is made up of 18 amino acids. The CDR3 DNA is TGTGCCAGCAGTGACCCCGGGACAGGGTTATATAGCAATCAGCCCCAGCATTTT. Translated, it gives CASSDPGTGLYSNQPQHF.

The chain combines TRBV11-3 with TRBJ2-5; 9 bases match TRBD2. The germline CDR1 and CDR2 sequences are SGHNT and YENEEA. This CDR3 region has 18 residues. J was trimmed by 5 bases and V by 4 bases; bases with no gene match: 17. The CDR3 loop reads CASSSSSGATGVQETQYF. In DNA form, the CDR3 reads TGTGCCAGCAGCTCATCTAGCGGGGCTACCGGGGTCCAGGAGACCCAGTACTTC.

The chain employs TRBV5-1 and TRBJ2-5; 12 positions agree with TRBD2. From germline, CDR1 is SGHRS and CDR2 YFSETQ. CDR3 size: 18 residues. Trimming cost V 4 bases and J 2 bases; bases outside gene matches: 12. CDR3 sequence: CASSPSPASGRGQETQYF. For the CDR3, the DNA is TGCGCCAGCAGCCCCTCCCCGGCTAGCGGGAGGGGGCAAGAGACCCAGTACTTC. The variable domain in full, completed from reference TRBV5-1 and TRBJ2-5, reads KAGVTQTPRYLIKTRGQQVTLSCSPISGHRSVSWYQQTPGQGLQFLFEYFSETQRNKGNFPGRFSGRQFSNSRSEMNVSTLELGDSALYLCASSPSPASGRGQETQYFGPGTRLLVL.

This chain uses TRBV5-1 with TRBJ2-1; 10 nucleotides agree with TRBD1. The CDR3 consists of 16 residues. Germline CDR1 reads SGHRS; CDR2 reads YFSETQ. V trimming: 0 bases; J trimming: 6 bases; junction bases outside the gene matches: 6. Written as DNA, the CDR3 is TGCGCCAGCAGCTTGGCGTCCGGGACAGGGGTCAATGAGCAGTTCTTC. Protein: CASSLASGTGVNEQFF.